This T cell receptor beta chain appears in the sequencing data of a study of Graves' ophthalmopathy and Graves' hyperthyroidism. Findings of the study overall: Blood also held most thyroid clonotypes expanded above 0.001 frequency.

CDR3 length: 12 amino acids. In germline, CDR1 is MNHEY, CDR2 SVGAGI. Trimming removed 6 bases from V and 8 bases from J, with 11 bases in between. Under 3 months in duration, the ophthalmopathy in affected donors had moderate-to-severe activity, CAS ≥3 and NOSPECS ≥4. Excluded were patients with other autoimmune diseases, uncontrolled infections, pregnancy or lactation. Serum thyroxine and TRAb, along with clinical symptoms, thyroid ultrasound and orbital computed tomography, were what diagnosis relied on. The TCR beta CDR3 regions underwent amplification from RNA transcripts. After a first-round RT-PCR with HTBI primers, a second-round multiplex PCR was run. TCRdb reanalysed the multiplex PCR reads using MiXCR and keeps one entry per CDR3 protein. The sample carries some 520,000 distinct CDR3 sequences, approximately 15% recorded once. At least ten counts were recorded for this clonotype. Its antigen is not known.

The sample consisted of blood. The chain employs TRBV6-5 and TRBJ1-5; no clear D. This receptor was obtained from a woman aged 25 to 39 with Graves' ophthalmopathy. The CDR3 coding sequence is TGTGCCAGCAGCACAGTCCTGGAGCCCCAGCATTTT. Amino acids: CASSTVLEPQHF.